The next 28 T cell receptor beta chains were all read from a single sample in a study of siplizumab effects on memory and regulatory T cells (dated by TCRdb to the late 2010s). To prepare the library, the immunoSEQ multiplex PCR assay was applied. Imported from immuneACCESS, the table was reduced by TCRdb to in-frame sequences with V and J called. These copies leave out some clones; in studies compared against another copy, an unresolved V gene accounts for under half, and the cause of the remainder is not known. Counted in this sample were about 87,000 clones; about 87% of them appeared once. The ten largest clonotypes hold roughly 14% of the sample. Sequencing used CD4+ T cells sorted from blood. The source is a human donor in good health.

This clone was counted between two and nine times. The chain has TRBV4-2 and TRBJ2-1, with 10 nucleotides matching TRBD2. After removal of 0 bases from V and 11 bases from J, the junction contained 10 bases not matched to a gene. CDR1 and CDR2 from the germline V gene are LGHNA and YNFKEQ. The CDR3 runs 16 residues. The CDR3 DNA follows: TGTGCCAGCAGCCAAGATTGGGCTAGCGGGAGCCCCAAGCAGTTCTTC. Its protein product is CASSQDWASGSPKQFF.

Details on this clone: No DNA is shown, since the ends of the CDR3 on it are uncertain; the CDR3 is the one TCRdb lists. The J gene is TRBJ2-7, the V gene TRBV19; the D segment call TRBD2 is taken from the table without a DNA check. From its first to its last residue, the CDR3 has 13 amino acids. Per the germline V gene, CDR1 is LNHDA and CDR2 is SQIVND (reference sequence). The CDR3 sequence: CASTSGSSYEQYF.

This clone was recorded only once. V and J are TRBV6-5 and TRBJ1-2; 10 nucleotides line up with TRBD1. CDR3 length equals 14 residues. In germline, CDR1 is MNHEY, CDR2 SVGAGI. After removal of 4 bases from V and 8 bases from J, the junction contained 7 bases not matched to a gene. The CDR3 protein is CASSFGQGVRGYTF. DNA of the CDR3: TGTGCCAGCAGTTTCGGACAGGGGGTTCGCGGCTACACCTTC.

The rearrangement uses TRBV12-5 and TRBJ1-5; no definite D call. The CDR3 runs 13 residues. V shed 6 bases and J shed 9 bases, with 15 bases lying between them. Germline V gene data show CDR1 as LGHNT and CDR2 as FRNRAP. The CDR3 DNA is TGTGCTAGTGGGAACAGTGGCCCTCGGCCCCAGCATTTT. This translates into CASGNSGPRPQHF.

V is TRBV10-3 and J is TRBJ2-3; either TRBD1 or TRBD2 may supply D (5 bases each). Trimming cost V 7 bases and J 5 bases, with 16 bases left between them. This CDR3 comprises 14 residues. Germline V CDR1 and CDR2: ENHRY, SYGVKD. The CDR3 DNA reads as TGTGCCATCACCATGGGGACCCCTTTAGATACGCAGTATTTT. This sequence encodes CAITMGTPLDTQYF.

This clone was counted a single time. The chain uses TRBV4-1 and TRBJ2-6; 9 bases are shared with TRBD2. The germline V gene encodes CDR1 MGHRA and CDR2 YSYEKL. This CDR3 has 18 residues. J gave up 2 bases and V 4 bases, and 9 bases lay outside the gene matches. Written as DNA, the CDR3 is TGCGCCAGCAGCCTATGGGATAGCGGGAGCCCTGGGGCCAACGTCCTGACTTTC. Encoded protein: CASSLWDSGSPGANVLTF.

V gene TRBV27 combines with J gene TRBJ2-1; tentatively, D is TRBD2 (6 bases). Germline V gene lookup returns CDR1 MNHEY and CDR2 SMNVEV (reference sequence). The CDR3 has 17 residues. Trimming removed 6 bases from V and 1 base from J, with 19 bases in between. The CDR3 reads CASSHNGGGISYNEQFF. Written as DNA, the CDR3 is TGTGCCAGCAGCCATAACGGTGGCGGGATTTCCTACAATGAGCAGTTCTTC.

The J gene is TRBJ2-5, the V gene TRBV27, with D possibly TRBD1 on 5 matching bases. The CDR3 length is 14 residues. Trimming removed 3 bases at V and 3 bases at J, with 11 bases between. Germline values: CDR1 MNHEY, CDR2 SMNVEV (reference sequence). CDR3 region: CASSFARAKETQYF. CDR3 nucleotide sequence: TGTGCCAGCAGTTTCGCCAGGGCAAAAGAGACCCAGTACTTC.

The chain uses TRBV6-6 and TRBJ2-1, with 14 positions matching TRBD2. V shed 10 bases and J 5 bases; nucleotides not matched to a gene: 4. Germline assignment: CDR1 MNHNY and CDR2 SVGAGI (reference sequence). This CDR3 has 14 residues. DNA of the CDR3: TGTGCCATCCTGACTAGCGGGAGGGACAATGAGCAGTTCTTC. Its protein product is CAILTSGRDNEQFF.

The chain's CDR3 is CASAPRTSVLDEQYF. The CDR3 region has the DNA TGTGCCAGCGCACCACGGACTAGCGTGCTCGACGAGCAGTACTTC. This sequence joins TRBV6-1 and TRBJ2-7, with TRBD2 matching 9 bases. The CDR3 is 15 amino acids. Germline CDR1 and CDR2: MNHNS and SASEGT. J lost 5 bases, V lost 8 bases, and 13 bases had no gene match.

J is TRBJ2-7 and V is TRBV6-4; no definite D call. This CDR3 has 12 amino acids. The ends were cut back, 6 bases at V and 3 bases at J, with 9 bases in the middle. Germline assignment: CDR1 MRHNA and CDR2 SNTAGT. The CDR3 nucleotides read TGTGCCAGCAGAGGTGCGGACTACGAGCAGTACTTC. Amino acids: CASRGADYEQYF.

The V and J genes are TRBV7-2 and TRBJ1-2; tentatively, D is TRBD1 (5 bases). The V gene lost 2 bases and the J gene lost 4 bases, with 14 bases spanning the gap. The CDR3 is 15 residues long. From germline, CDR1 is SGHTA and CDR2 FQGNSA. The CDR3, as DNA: TGTGCCAGCAGCTTACCCCAGGGACGGGGCTATGGCTACACCTTC. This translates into CASSLPQGRGYGYTF.

DNA of the CDR3: TGTGCCAGCAGTTCTCTCGGGGTCCCCATGAACACTGAAGCTTTCTTT. Encoded protein: CASSSLGVPMNTEAFF. V and J are TRBV28 and TRBJ1-1; no reliable D call. The V gene's germline CDR1 is MDHEN and CDR2 SYDVKM. Trimming cost V 4 bases and J 0 bases, with 15 bases left between them. This CDR3 spans 16 amino acids.

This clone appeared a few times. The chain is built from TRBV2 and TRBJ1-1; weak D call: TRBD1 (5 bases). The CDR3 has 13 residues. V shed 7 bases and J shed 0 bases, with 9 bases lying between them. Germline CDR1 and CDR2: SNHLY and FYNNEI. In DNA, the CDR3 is TGTGCCAGCAAATGGGGGATGAACACTGAAGCTTTCTTT. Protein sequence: CASKWGMNTEAFF.

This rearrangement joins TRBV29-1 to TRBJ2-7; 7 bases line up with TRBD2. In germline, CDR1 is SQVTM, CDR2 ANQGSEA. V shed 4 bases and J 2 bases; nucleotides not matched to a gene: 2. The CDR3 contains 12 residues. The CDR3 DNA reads TGCAGCGTTGTCGGGACTACCTACGAGCAGTACTTC. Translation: CSVVGTTYEQYF.

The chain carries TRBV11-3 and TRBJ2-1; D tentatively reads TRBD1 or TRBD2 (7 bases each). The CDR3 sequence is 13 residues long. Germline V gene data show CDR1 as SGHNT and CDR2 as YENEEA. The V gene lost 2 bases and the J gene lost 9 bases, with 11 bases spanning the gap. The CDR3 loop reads CASSLSRGGEQFF. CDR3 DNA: TGTGCCAGCAGCTTATCCAGGGGGGGTGAGCAGTTCTTC.

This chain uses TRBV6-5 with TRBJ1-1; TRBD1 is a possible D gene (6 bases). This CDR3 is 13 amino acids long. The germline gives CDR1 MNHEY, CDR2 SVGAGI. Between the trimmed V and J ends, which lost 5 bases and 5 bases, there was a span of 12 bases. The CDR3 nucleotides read TGTGCCAGCAGTCAGGACAGCCCTACTGAAGCTTTCTTT. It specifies CASSQDSPTEAFF.

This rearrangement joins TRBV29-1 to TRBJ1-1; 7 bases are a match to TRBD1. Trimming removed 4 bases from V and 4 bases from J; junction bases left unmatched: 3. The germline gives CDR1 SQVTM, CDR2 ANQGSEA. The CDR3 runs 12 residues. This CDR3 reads CSVGQGGTEAFF. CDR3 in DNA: TGCAGCGTTGGACAGGGAGGCACTGAAGCTTTCTTT.

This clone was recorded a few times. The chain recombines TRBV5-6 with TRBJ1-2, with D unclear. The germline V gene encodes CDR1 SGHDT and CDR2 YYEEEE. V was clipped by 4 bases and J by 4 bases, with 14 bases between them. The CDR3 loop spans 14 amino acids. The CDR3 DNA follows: TGTGCCAGCAGCCCTATGGAGGGCGGCTATGGCTACACCTTC. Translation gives CASSPMEGGYGYTF.

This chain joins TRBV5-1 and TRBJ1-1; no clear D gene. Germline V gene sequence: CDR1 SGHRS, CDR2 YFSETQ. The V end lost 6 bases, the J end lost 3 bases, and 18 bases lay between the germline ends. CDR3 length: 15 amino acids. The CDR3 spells CASTLWAESDTEAFF. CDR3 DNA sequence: TGCGCCAGCACCCTGTGGGCTGAATCGGACACTGAAGCTTTCTTT.

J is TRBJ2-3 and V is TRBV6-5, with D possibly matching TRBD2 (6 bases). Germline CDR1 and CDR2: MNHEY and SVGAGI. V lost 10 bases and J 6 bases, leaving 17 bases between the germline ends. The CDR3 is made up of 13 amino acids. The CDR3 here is CATYPPGVDTQYF. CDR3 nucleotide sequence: TGTGCCACCTATCCCCCGGGAGTTGATACGCAGTATTTT.

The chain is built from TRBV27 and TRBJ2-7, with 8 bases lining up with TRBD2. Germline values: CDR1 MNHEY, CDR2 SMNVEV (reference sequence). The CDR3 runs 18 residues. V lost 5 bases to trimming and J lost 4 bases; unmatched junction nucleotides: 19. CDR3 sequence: CASSPRGSGTSSRYEQYF. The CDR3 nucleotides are TGTGCCAGCAGTCCCCGAGGTAGCGGGACAAGTTCTAGGTACGAGCAGTACTTC.

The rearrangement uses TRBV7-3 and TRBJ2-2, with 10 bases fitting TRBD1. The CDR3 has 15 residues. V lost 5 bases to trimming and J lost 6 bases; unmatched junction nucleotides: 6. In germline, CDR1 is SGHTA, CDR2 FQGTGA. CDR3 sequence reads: CASSRDRGQSGELFF. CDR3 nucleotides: TGTGCCAGCAGCCGCGACAGGGGGCAGTCCGGGGAGCTGTTTTTT.

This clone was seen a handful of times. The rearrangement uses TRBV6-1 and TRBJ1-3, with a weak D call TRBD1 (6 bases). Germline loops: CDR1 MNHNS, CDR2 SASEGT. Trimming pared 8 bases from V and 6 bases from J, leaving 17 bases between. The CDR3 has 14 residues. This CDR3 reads CASVIGTLKNTIYF. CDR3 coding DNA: TGTGCCAGCGTAATCGGGACACTGAAAAACACCATATATTTT.

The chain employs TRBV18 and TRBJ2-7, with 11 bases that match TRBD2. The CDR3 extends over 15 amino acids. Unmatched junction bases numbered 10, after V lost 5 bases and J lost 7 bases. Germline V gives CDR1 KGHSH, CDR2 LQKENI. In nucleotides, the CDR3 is TGTGCCAGCTCAACTAGTAGCGGGAGGGAGAGGGAGCAGTACTTC. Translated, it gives CASSTSSGREREQYF. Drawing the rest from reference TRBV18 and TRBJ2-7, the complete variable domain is NAGVMQNPRHLVRRRGQEARLRCSPMKGHSHVYWYRQLPEEGLKFMVYLQKENIIDESGMPKERFSAEFPKEGPSILRIQQVVRGDSAAYFCASSTSSGREREQYFGPGTRLTVT.

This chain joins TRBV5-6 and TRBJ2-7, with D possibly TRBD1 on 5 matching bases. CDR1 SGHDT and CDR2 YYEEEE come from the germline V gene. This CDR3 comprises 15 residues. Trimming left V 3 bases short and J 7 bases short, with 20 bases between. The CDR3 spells CASSSTGPGNMEQYF. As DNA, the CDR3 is TGTGCCAGCAGCTCTACAGGCCCAGGGAATATGGAGCAGTACTTC.

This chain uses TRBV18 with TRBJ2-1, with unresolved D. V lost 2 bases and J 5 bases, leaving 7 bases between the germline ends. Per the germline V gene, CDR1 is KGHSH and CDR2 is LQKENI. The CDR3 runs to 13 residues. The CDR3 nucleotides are TGTGCCAGCTCACCATACATCGACAATGAGCAGTTCTTC. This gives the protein CASSPYIDNEQFF.

The DNA for the CDR3 is TGCGCCAGCAGCTTGGTGCCGAGTCAGACCTTAGAGACCCAGTACTTC. Amino acid sequence: CASSLVPSQTLETQYF. The rearrangement links TRBV5-1 to TRBJ2-5; no reliable D call. Trimming pared 0 bases from V and 4 bases from J, leaving 16 bases between. Germline loops: CDR1 SGHRS, CDR2 YFSETQ. The CDR3 has 16 residues.